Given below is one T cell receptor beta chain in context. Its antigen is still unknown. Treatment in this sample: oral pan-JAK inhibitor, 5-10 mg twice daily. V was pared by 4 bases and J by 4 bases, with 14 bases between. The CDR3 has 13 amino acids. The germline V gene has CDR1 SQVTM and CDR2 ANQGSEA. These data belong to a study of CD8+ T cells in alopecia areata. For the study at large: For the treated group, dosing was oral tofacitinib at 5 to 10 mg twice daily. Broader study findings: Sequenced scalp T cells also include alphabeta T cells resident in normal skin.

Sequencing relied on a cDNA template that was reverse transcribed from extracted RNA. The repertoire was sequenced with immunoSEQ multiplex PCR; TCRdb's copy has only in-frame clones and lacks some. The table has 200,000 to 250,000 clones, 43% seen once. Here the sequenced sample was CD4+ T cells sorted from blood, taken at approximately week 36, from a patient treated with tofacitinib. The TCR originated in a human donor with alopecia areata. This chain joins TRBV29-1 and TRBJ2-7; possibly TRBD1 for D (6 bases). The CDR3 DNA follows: TGCAGCGTTGTAGGCAGGGGTACGTACGAGCAGTACTTC. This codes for CSVVGRGTYEQYF.